The source of this T cell receptor beta chain is a study of blood T cell repertoires in COVID-19. Turning to the study itself: There were acute and convalescent COVID-19 samples, and they came from the United States, Italy and Spain. PBMCs, B-cell-depleted T cells, or T cells provided the cDNA or gDNA that made up the material.

How the authors handled the data: Estimation of nucleated cell counts was performed using reference gene primer amplification. Generated by immunoSEQ multiplex PCR, the TCRdb table keeps only in-frame clones and is missing some. V, J and clone size are taken as reported in that table, and D and trimming were inferred from the DNA itself. The top ten clones hold about 5.2% of a sample with approximately 44,000 clones, about four fifths of them seen once. The CDR3 contains 17 residues. Unmatched junction bases numbered 10, after V lost 4 bases and J lost 1 base. Germline lookup yields CDR1 LNHNV and CDR2 YYDKDF (reference sequence).

Sequenced input: peripheral blood. V gene TRBV15 combines with J gene TRBJ1-5; TRBD1 aligns across 7 bases. This clonotype was obtained from a human donor in a cohort sampled during active COVID-19. The CDR3 DNA is TGTGCCACCAGCACCAACCTCGGGGACAGAAGCAATCAGCCCCAGCATTTT. Its translation: CATSTNLGDRSNQPQHF.